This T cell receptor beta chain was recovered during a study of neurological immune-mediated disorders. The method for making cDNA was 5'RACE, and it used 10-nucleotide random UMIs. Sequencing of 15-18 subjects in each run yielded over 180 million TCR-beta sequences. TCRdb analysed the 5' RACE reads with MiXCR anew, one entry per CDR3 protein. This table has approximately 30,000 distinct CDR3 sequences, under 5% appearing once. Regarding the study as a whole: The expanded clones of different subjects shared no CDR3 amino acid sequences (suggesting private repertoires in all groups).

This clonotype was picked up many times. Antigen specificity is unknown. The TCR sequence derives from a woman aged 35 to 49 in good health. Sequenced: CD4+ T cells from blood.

In nucleotides, the CDR3 is TGTGCCAGCAGCCACACAGGACAGGGACGCTACGAGCAGTACTTC. Protein product: CASSHTGQGRYEQYF. V is TRBV4-2 and J is TRBJ2-7; 8 bases fit TRBD1. The CDR3 runs to 15 residues. Germline CDR1 and CDR2: LGHNA and YNFKEQ. Trimming at V came to 3 bases and at J to 3 bases, leaving 7 bases not matched to a gene.